The 2 T cell receptor beta chains in this list originate from one sample, sequenced in a study of T-cell memory formation after mild COVID-19. TCRdb itself ran the 5' RACE reads through MiXCR, one entry per CDR3 protein. The sample consists of 550,000 to 700,000 distinct CDR3 sequences, 15% to 20% of them appearing once. What was sequenced was PBMCs or a T cell subset sorted from them (not recorded which). These receptors originate from an adult woman who had mild COVID-19 (a few samples of this study predate the infection). Cell type and time point are not known.

This sequence joins TRBV28 and TRBJ2-5, with D possibly called TRBD1 or TRBD2 (5 bases each). Trimming removed 3 bases at V and 1 base at J, with 9 bases between. Per the germline V gene, CDR1 is MDHEN and CDR2 is SYDVKM. The length of the CDR3 is 14 residues. CDR3 nucleotides: TGTGCCAGCAGTTTTTCGGGGACCCAAGAGACCCAGTACTTC. As protein: CASSFSGTQETQYF.

The chain joins TRBV20-1 to TRBJ1-6; TRBD1 aligns across 7 bases. The junction had 5 bases not matched to a gene; V was cut back by 1 base and J by 8 bases. The germline V gene has CDR1 DFQATT and CDR2 SNEGSKA (reference sequence). CDR3 length: 14 residues. The CDR3 sequence: CSARVGTVDSPLHF. CDR3 DNA: TGCAGTGCTAGAGTGGGGACAGTTGATTCACCCCTCCACTTT.